This TCR beta chain was recorded in a study of blood T cells in healthy people across ages. Sample-barcoded 5' priming and a J-beta primer mix drove a second PCR of roughly 7 to 11 cycles. TCRdb redid the calling of the 5' RACE reads with MiXCR, one entry per CDR3 protein. The sample lists fewer than 900,000 distinct CDR3 sequences, roughly 34% seen once, with approximately 13% in the top ten. The germline CDR1 and CDR2 sequences are SGHKS and YYEKEE (reference sequence). The V and J ends lost 0 bases and 3 bases respectively, with 9 bases between them. This CDR3 contains 15 residues. This chain uses TRBV5-5 with TRBJ2-2; TRBD1 might be the D (5 bases). This clonotype was obtained from a man between 18 and 35 years old in good health. Sequenced sample: blood. CDR3 loop: CASSLGGRDTGELFF. The CDR3 DNA reads TGTGCCAGCAGCTTGGGCGGCAGGGACACCGGGGAGCTGTTTTTT.